Listed below are T cell receptor beta chains from one sample, sequenced in a study of control samples from healthy donors and cancer patients. Method: immunoSEQ multiplex PCR; TCRdb's copy keeps in-frame clones and lacks some. The sample holds tens of thousands of clones, around 80% seen once. Sequencing was carried out using blood. The receptors were gathered from a woman aged 60 to 75 in good health. Each CDR3 is given with its conserved first and last residue. D genes are given only for firm matches. Some rows have no size entry. The others give once, few or many, or a class for an expanded clone.

D	V	J	size	CDR3	DNA
-	TRBV19	TRBJ2-7	-	CASSAAAGSSYEQYF	TGTGCCAGTAGTGCCGCGGCGGGGAGCTCCTACGAGCAGTACTTC
TRBD2	TRBV5-4	TRBJ2-1	-	CASSPMTSGSFQGVFNEQFF	TGTGCCAGCAGCCCCATGACTAGCGGGAGTTTTCAAGGCGTCTTCAATGAGCAGTTCTTC
TRBD1	TRBV27	TRBJ1-2	once	CASSLGQGMGGYTF	TGTGCCAGCAGCCTGGGACAGGGGATGGGTGGCTACACCTTC
-	TRBV7-6	TRBJ1-1	-	CASSLGAGIGSTEAFF	TGTGCCAGCAGCTTAGGGGCCGGGATAGGGAGCACTGAAGCTTTCTTT
-	TRBV2	TRBJ1-3	-	CASRKQGSSGNTIYF	TGTGCCAGCAGGAAACAGGGCAGCTCTGGAAACACCATATATTTT
-	TRBV6-6	TRBJ2-2	-	CASSYLGGAVGELFF	TGTGCCAGCAGTTATTTGGGGGGCGCAGTCGGGGAGCTGTTTTTT
-	TRBV24-1	TRBJ1-6	-	CATRITGVSSYNSPLHF	TGTGCCACCAGAATAACAGGAGTAAGCTCCTATAATTCACCCCTCCACTTT
TRBD1	TRBV18	TRBJ2-7	-	CASSPTGTGPYEQYF	TGTGCCAGCTCACCCACCGGGACAGGGCCCTACGAGCAGTACTTC
TRBD2	TRBV10-3	TRBJ2-5	few	CATNSLGRVVGETQYF	TGTGCCACCAACTCCCTAGGGAGGGTAGTTGGAGAGACCCAGTACTTC
-	TRBV4-2	TRBJ2-3	few	CASSQAVDTQYF	TGTGCCAGCAGCCAAGCTGTCGATACGCAGTATTTT
TRBD1	TRBV2	TRBJ1-5	-	CASSRGGGNQPQHF	TGTGCCAGCAGTCGAGGGGGCGGGAATCAGCCCCAGCATTTT
-	TRBV11-2	TRBJ2-5	-	CASSLGVGARKETQYF	TGTGCCAGCAGCTTAGGGGTGGGCGCGAGAAAAGAGACCCAGTACTTC
-	TRBV6-5	TRBJ1-5	-	CASRPGTGGNQPQHF	TGTGCCAGCAGACCAGGGACCGGGGGAAATCAGCCCCAGCATTTT
-	TRBV5-5	TRBJ1-3	-	CASSLNRGNTIYF	TGTGCCAGCAGCTTGAACAGGGGAAACACCATATATTTT
-	TRBV6-5	TRBJ2-7	-	CASRGTGGDYEQYF	TGTGCCAGCAGAGGGACCGGAGGGGACTACGAGCAGTACTTC
-	TRBV7-2	TRBJ1-5	-	CASSASINNQPQHF	TGTGCCAGCAGCGCCAGTATCAACAATCAGCCCCAGCATTTT
-	TRBV15	TRBJ1-3	-	CATSRVGGSGNTIYF	TGTGCCACCAGCAGAGTGGGGGGCTCTGGAAACACCATATATTTT
-	TRBV4-1	TRBJ1-1	many	CASSQVQGFGTEAFF	TGCGCCAGCAGCCAAGTACAGGGTTTTGGCACTGAAGCTTTCTTT
TRBD2	TRBV4-1	TRBJ2-5	-	CASSHRTSDQETQYF	TGCGCCAGCAGCCATCGGACTAGCGACCAAGAGACCCAGTACTTC
-	TRBV18	TRBJ1-1	-	CASSPNAAGAHGSWAFF	TGTGCCAGCTCACCCAACGCAGCCGGGGCTCACGGTTCATGGGCTTTCTTT
TRBD2	TRBV3-1/TRBV3-2	TRBJ2-1	-	CASSADGGGYNEQFF	TGTGCCAGCAGCGCCGACGGGGGAGGGTACAATGAGCAGTTCTTC
-	TRBV6-2/TRBV6-3	TRBJ1-2	-	CASSQPVYYGYTF	TGTGCCAGCAGCCAACCCGTATACTATGGCTACACCTTC
-	TRBV20-1	TRBJ1-6	few	CSASGTGYNSPLHF	TGCAGTGCTAGTGGTACAGGGTATAATTCACCCCTCCACTTT
-	TRBV7-2	TRBJ2-1	-	CASSLGGRNEQFF	TGTGCCAGCAGCTTAGGAGGGAGGAATGAGCAGTTCTTC
TRBD2	TRBV19	TRBJ2-3	-	CASSPRAGGPRDTQYF	TGTGCCAGTAGTCCCCGAGCGGGGGGGCCAAGGGATACGCAGTATTTT
-	TRBV5-1	TRBJ1-3	-	CASSLGEISGNTIYF	TGCGCCAGCAGCTTAGGAGAGATTTCTGGAAACACCATATATTTT
TRBD2	TRBV19	TRBJ2-3	-	CASSMSLREWSDTQYF	TGTGCCAGTAGTATGTCATTGCGGGAGTGGTCAGATACGCAGTATTTT
-	TRBV7-2	TRBJ2-5	-	CASSSDITETQYF	TGTGCCAGCAGCTCGGACATCACAGAGACCCAGTACTTC
-	TRBV5-1	TRBJ1-4	-	CASSLTTPNEKLFF	TGCGCCAGCAGCTTAACGACACCTAATGAAAAACTGTTTTTT
-	TRBV5-1	TRBJ1-1	-	CASSLSRSGKWNTEAFF	TGCGCCAGCAGTCTGAGCAGGTCGGGCAAATGGAACACTGAAGCTTTCTTT
TRBD2	TRBV4-3	TRBJ2-5	-	CASSRGLAGGPLQETQYF	TGCGCCAGCAGCCGCGGACTAGCGGGGGGCCCACTTCAAGAGACCCAGTACTTC
-	TRBV11-2	TRBJ2-1	-	CASSLVKLVTEQFF	TGTGCCAGCAGCTTAGTGAAGCTCGTCACTGAGCAGTTCTTC
-	TRBV7-9	TRBJ2-5	once	CASSLAGRGETQYF	TGTGCCAGCAGCTTAGCGGGTCGGGGGGAGACCCAGTACTTC
-	TRBV5-4	TRBJ1-5	-	CASSRGTGSNQPQHF	TGTGCCAGCAGCCGAGGGACCGGTAGCAATCAGCCCCAGCATTTT
-	TRBV7-2	TRBJ2-1	once	CASSPYVHNEQFF	TGTGCCAGCAGCCCCTATGTTCACAATGAGCAGTTCTTC
-	TRBV6-5	TRBJ1-6	-	CASSYNYGRTNSPLHF	TGTGCCAGCAGTTACAACTACGGACGGACCAATTCACCCCTCCACTTT
-	TRBV3-1/TRBV3-2	TRBJ1-2	-	CASSQAFRGAGTGYTF	TGTGCCAGCAGCCAAGCATTTCGGGGTGCTGGAACTGGCTACACCTTC
-	TRBV2	TRBJ2-3	-	CASSASRGGPVGTDTQYF	TGTGCCAGCAGCGCCTCTAGGGGGGGGCCTGTGGGTACGGATACGCAGTATTTT
TRBD1	TRBV5-4	TRBJ1-1	-	CASSPARTGGDTEAFF	TGTGCCAGCAGCCCGGCAAGGACAGGAGGGGACACTGAAGCTTTCTTT
TRBD1	TRBV28	TRBJ1-1	-	CASRGTGELNTEAFF	TGTGCCAGCAGGGGGACAGGGGAGTTGAACACTGAAGCTTTCTTT
-	TRBV29-1	TRBJ2-7	-	CSVASSSYEQYF	TGCAGCGTTGCCAGCTCCTCCTACGAGCAGTACTTC
-	TRBV28	TRBJ2-5	-	CASRRDVGRTQYF	TGTGCCAGCAGGCGGGACGTCGGGAGGACCCAGTACTTC
TRBD1	TRBV10-3	TRBJ1-1	-	CAISGTGFLTEAFF	TGTGCCATCAGCGGGACAGGGTTTTTGACTGAAGCTTTCTTT
-	TRBV7-9	TRBJ1-5	-	CASSPDRFISNQPQHF	TGTGCCAGCAGCCCGGACAGATTTATTAGCAATCAGCCCCAGCATTTT
-	TRBV7-2	TRBJ2-7	few	CASSPDVGGLLFVEQYF	TGTGCCAGCAGCCCCGATGTGGGGGGCCTTCTGTTTGTCGAGCAGTACTTC
-	TRBV19	TRBJ2-7	-	CASSTSRQSEQYF	TGTGCCAGTAGTACATCACGACAGTCGGAGCAGTACTTC
TRBD1	TRBV6-5	TRBJ1-2	-	CASRGQGSSNYGYTF	TGTGCCAGCAGGGGACAGGGGAGCTCCAACTATGGCTACACCTTC
-	TRBV6-5	TRBJ1-1	-	CASHYGFTEAFF	TGTGCCAGCCACTACGGCTTCACTGAAGCTTTCTTT
-	TRBV5-1	TRBJ2-3	-	CASSLNAGTDTQYF	TGCGCCAGCAGCTTGAACGCGGGAACAGATACGCAGTATTTT
TRBD1	TRBV18	TRBJ1-5	-	CASSWGQYNQPQHF	TGTGCCAGCTCATGGGGACAGTACAATCAGCCCCAGCATTTT
-	TRBV27	TRBJ1-5	-	CASSSWSGRGQPQHF	TGTGCCAGCAGCTCCTGGTCAGGGCGCGGGCAGCCCCAGCATTTT
-	TRBV18	TRBJ2-3	-	CASSWQGLSTDTQYF	TGTGCCAGCTCATGGCAGGGGCTGAGCACAGATACGCAGTATTTT
-	TRBV5-8	TRBJ1-4	-	CASSLGDSTNEKLFF	TGTGCCAGCAGCTTGGGGGATTCAACTAATGAAAAACTGTTTTTT
TRBD2	TRBV4-1	TRBJ2-1	-	CASSRLGLAATYNEQFF	TGCGCCAGCAGCCGGTTGGGACTAGCGGCCACCTACAATGAGCAGTTCTTC
TRBD1	TRBV13	TRBJ2-6	few	CASSFPGQGSRAGANVLTF	TGTGCCAGCAGCTTCCCGGGACAGGGATCTCGGGCTGGGGCCAACGTCCTGACTTTC
TRBD2	TRBV3-1/TRBV3-2	TRBJ2-2	-	CASSQDIGLMTSGATGELFF	TGTGCCAGCAGCCAAGACATTGGACTGATGACTAGCGGGGCCACCGGGGAGCTGTTTTTT
-	TRBV5-1	TRBJ1-3	-	CASSQSGGFSGNTIYF	TGCGCCAGCAGCCAAAGTGGGGGGTTCTCTGGAAACACCATATATTTT
-	TRBV7-9	TRBJ2-7	-	CASSPGGVTEYF	TGTGCCAGCAGCCCAGGGGGGGTCACGGAGTACTTC
-	TRBV4-2	TRBJ1-2	-	CASSQEIGANYGYTF	TGTGCCAGCAGCCAAGAAATAGGTGCTAACTATGGCTACACCTTC